This T cell receptor (beta chain) was obtained from a study of cytomegalovirus exposure and HLA in healthy donors. Regarding the study as a whole: Most TCR sequences showed up rarely, but some public TCRs showed up in many donors.

CDR1 and CDR2 (germline): SGHRS, YFSETQ. Trimming removed 5 bases from V and 4 bases from J; junction bases left unmatched: 11. The length of the CDR3 is 15 residues. Clones were read by immunoSEQ multiplex PCR, and TCRdb kept only the in-frame ones, dropping some. The sample includes some 200,000 clones, roughly 84% seen only once; the top ten take around 2.8%. Turning to this clone: The antigen is unknown.

This TCR derives from a woman aged 18-30 years in good health and CMV-seropositive. The gene calls are TRBV5-1 and TRBJ2-5; 7 bases map to TRBD2. The sequenced material came from PBMCs. The CDR3 here is CASRPPGGGRETQYF. CDR3 bases: TGCGCCAGCAGACCTCCGGGGGGAGGGAGAGAGACCCAGTACTTC.